The 24 T cell receptor beta chains given below trace back to one sample, sequenced in a study of identical twins. In TCRdb, the 5' RACE reads were re-called with MiXCR into one record per CDR3 protein. The sample has under 900,000 distinct CDR3 sequences; over 15% are singletons. This same sample was also taken into another study, of T cells expressing NK-cell markers.

Sequences were obtained from PBMCs. These TCRs come from a woman between 18 and 29 years old in good health.

This clonotype was observed a few times. The chain has TRBV12-5 and TRBJ1-2, with D possibly being TRBD1 (5 bases). Germline V gene sequence: CDR1 LGHNT, CDR2 FRNRAP. This CDR3 has 11 amino acids. Deletions cut 6 bases from V and 8 bases from J, with 10 bases between. The DNA of the CDR3 is TGTGCTAGTGGAGGGGTAAGGGGCTACACCTTC. This sequence encodes CASGGVRGYTF.

This clonotype was observed a few times. The chain is built from TRBV12-3 or TRBV12-4 and TRBJ1-5, with a tentative D call TRBD1 (5 bases). The CDR3 contains 12 residues. V was cut by 4 bases and J by 7 bases, with 8 bases left in between. CDR3 nucleotides: TGTGCCAGCAGTTATGCAGGGCAGCCCCAGCATTTT. Protein sequence: CASSYAGQPQHF.

The genes are TRBV6-1 and TRBJ2-1; 14 nucleotides align to TRBD2. Germline assignment: CDR1 MNHNS and CDR2 SASEGT. The CDR3 consists of 17 residues. J lost 10 bases, V lost 2 bases, and 10 bases had no gene match. CDR3 region: CASSEKTSGRAPGEQFF. Here the CDR3 DNA reads TGTGCCAGCAGTGAAAAGACTAGCGGGAGGGCCCCGGGAGAGCAGTTCTTC.

The V and J genes are TRBV20-1 and TRBJ1-1; D is ambiguous. Germline V gene sequence: CDR1 DFQATT, CDR2 SNEGSKA (reference sequence). The CDR3 totals 12 residues. V was pared by 6 bases and J by 5 bases, with 13 bases between. CDR3 coding DNA: TGCAGTGCCGTCGAGGGTTGGACTGAAGCTTTCTTT. This translates into CSAVEGWTEAFF.

The chain uses TRBV20-1 and TRBJ1-2; the D is unclear. Trimming took 6 bases from V and 6 from J, leaving 8 bases between them. The CDR3 spans 10 residues. Germline-derived CDR1 and CDR2 are DFQATT and SNEGSKA (reference sequence). The CDR3 region has the DNA TGCAGTGCGCCGATCGATGGCTACACCTTC. Its translation: CSAPIDGYTF.

The rearrangement links TRBV9 to TRBJ2-1; TRBD2 agrees at 12 bases. After removal of 0 bases from V and 7 bases from J, the junction contained 2 bases not matched to a gene. The germline CDR1 and CDR2 sequences are SGDLS and YYNGEE. The CDR3 totals 15 residues. CDR3 loop: CASSVAGTSGNEQFF. The DNA for the CDR3 is TGTGCCAGCAGCGTAGCAGGGACTAGCGGGAATGAGCAGTTCTTC.

The chain combines TRBV29-1 with TRBJ2-2, with no clear D. This CDR3 is built from 12 residues. The V end was cut by 7 bases, the J end by 0 bases, with 6 bases between. CDR1 is SQVTM, CDR2 ANQGSEA, per germline. CDR3 amino acids: CSGAANTGELFF. In DNA, the CDR3 is TGCAGCGGGGCAGCGAACACCGGGGAGCTGTTTTTT.

The chain is built from TRBV10-3 and TRBJ2-7; 8 positions agree with TRBD2. This CDR3 comprises 16 residues. Trimming took 2 bases from V and 3 from J; bases not matched to a gene: 9. The germline CDR1 and CDR2 sequences are ENHRY and SYGVKD. Here the CDR3 DNA reads TGTGCCATCAGTGAGGGGTCGTCTAGCGGGTTCTACGAGCAGTACTTC. It encodes CAISEGSSSGFYEQYF.

This clonotype appeared once. This rearrangement joins TRBV3-1 to TRBJ1-1; D ambiguous. CDR3 size: 14 residues. With 0 bases removed from V and 6 bases from J, the gap between germline ends came to 11 bases. The germline V gene has CDR1 LGHDT and CDR2 YNNKEL (reference sequence). The CDR3 region has the DNA TGTGCCAGCAGCCAAGAGACCAGGTTAGCTGAAGCTTTCTTT. It codes for CASSQETRLAEAFF.

This clonotype came up a few times. The V gene is TRBV11-2, the J gene TRBJ2-2; D is uncertain. The length of the CDR3 is 12 residues. From germline, CDR1 is SGHAT and CDR2 FQNNGV. Trimming removed 5 bases at V and 10 bases at J, with 11 bases between. CDR3 coding DNA: TGTGCCAGCAGCCGCTGGGTAGCGGAGCTGTTTTTT. This sequence encodes CASSRWVAELFF.

The DNA for the CDR3 is TGTGCCAGCAGCTTAAGCAGTCCAGGGTACGAGCAGTACTTC. Translated, it gives CASSLSSPGYEQYF. The chain recombines TRBV11-2 with TRBJ2-7; weak D call: TRBD1 (5 bases). Trimming stripped 2 bases from V and 4 bases from J, with 12 bases between. Germline V lookup: CDR1 SGHAT, CDR2 FQNNGV. The CDR3 totals 14 residues.

This chain uses TRBV7-9 with TRBJ2-5, with D unclear. Trimming took 0 bases from V and 2 from J, leaving 7 bases between them. CDR1 and CDR2 (germline): SEHNR, FQNEAQ (reference sequence). The CDR3 is 14 residues long. In nucleotides, the CDR3 is TGTGCCAGCAGCTTAGCAGACTGGCAAGAGACCCAGTACTTC. Its protein is CASSLADWQETQYF.

There are a few counts of this clonotype. This chain links TRBV5-1 with TRBJ2-3, with D tentatively TRBD1 (6 bases). Germline V CDR1 and CDR2: SGHRS, YFSETQ. The length of the CDR3 is 14 residues. The V end lost 4 bases, the J end lost 2 bases, and 11 bases lay between the germline ends. CDR3 residues: CASSPGQYTDTQYF. The CDR3 coding sequence is TGCGCCAGCAGCCCTGGACAGTACACAGATACGCAGTATTTT.

This clonotype was picked up a small number of times. In DNA, the CDR3 is TGCAGCGTGGCCGAGGGAGTTAGTCGTGGTGAGCAGTTCTTC. This codes for CSVAEGVSRGEQFF. The chain links TRBV29-1 to TRBJ2-1; a possible D gene is TRBD2 (5 bases). This CDR3 spans 14 amino acids. CDR1 is SQVTM, CDR2 ANQGSEA, per germline. Trimming left V 6 bases short and J 9 bases short, with 21 bases between.

CDR3 in amino acids: CASSSVTSGGEGFNEQFF. For the CDR3, the DNA is TGTGCCAGCAGTTCGGTCACTAGCGGGGGCGAGGGTTTCAATGAGCAGTTCTTC. J is TRBJ2-1 and V is TRBV6-5, with 11 bases that match TRBD2. This CDR3 comprises 18 residues. V dropped 4 bases and J dropped 6; count of bases not matched to a gene: 14. CDR1 MNHEY and CDR2 SVGAGI come from the germline V gene.

The rearrangement links TRBV5-1 to TRBJ2-7, with TRBD2 matching 8 bases. CDR3 length: 13 amino acids. With V trimmed by 4 bases and J by 7 bases, 7 bases remained unmatched. Looked up from germline, CDR1 is SGHRS and CDR2 is YFSETQ. CDR3 residues: CASSVGPGGEQYF. The CDR3 coding sequence is TGCGCCAGCAGCGTGGGACCGGGAGGGGAGCAGTACTTC.

There are many counts of this clonotype. V and J are TRBV6-1 and TRBJ1-2; TRBD1 might be the D (5 bases). CDR1 MNHNS and CDR2 SASEGT come from the germline V gene. This CDR3 spans 14 amino acids. V lost 5 bases to trimming and J lost 4 bases, with 14 bases between them. CDR3 nucleotide sequence: TGTGCCAGCAGTCCTCGGGGGGAGGCCTATGGCTACACCTTC. This sequence encodes CASSPRGEAYGYTF.

This chain links TRBV20-1 with TRBJ2-3, with 11 bases that match TRBD2. Per germline, CDR1 DFQATT and CDR2 SNEGSKA (reference sequence). The ends lost 4 bases at V and 8 bases at J; junction bases unmatched: 8. The CDR3 has 14 amino acids. For the CDR3, the DNA is TGCAGTGCTACCGGGACTAGCGGTTTTGCTACGCAGTATTTT. It specifies CSATGTSGFATQYF.

Only a few counts were recorded for this clonotype. The chain joins TRBV5-6 to TRBJ2-7; 8 nucleotides align to TRBD2. The germline V gene has CDR1 SGHDT and CDR2 YYEEEE. The CDR3 length is 17 residues. V was clipped by 1 base and J by 0 bases; unmatched bases: 9. This chain's CDR3 is CASSLFRQRGISYEQYF. The CDR3 coding sequence is TGTGCCAGCAGCTTGTTCCGCCAGCGGGGGATCTCCTACGAGCAGTACTTC.

A few counts support this clonotype. The V gene is TRBV2, the J gene TRBJ2-2; D unclear. The V gene's germline CDR1 is SNHLY and CDR2 FYNNEI. There are 15 residues in the CDR3. Deletions cut 1 base from V and 5 bases from J, with 11 bases between. CDR3 amino acids: CASSEVVMLTGELFF. The CDR3 region has the DNA TGTGCCAGCAGTGAAGTGGTCATGCTTACCGGGGAGCTGTTTTTT.

This clonotype was observed a few times. Here the CDR3 reads CASSYQGMSGANVLTF. DNA of the CDR3: TGTGCCAGCAGCTATCAGGGGATGTCTGGGGCCAACGTCCTGACTTTC. J is TRBJ2-6 and V is TRBV5-6, with D possibly TRBD1 on 6 matching bases. With 3 bases removed from V and 1 base from J, the gap between germline ends came to 11 bases. Germline V gene lookup returns CDR1 SGHDT and CDR2 YYEEEE. The CDR3 length is 16 residues. The variable domain in full, with the rest retrieved from reference TRBV5-6 and TRBJ2-6, is DAGVTQSPTHLIKTRGQQVTLRCSPKSGHDTVSWYQQALGQGPQFIFQYYEEEERQRGNFPDRFSGHQFPNYSSELNVNALLLGDSALYLCASSYQGMSGANVLTFGAGSRLTVL.

This clonotype was recorded once. The V gene is TRBV25-1, the J gene TRBJ2-3, with D unresolved. V lost 0 bases and J 6 bases, leaving 4 bases between the germline ends. Germline-derived CDR1 and CDR2 are MGHDK and SYGVNS. The CDR3 spans 12 residues. CDR3 in DNA: TGTGCCAGCAGTGAATACGGGGATACGCAGTATTTT. This codes for CASSEYGDTQYF.

This clonotype was counted ten times or more. The rearrangement joins TRBV29-1 to TRBJ2-5; 9 nucleotides match TRBD2. With V trimmed by 4 bases and J by 3 bases, 6 bases remained unmatched. This CDR3 is 14 amino acids long. Germline CDR1 is SQVTM and CDR2 is ANQGSEA. CDR3 coding DNA: TGCAGCGTTGTGGGCGGGAGGGCCGAAGAGACCCAGTACTTC. It specifies CSVVGGRAEETQYF.

The chain couples TRBV6-1 to TRBJ1-2; 11 bases fit TRBD1. Losses at the gene ends were 8 bases for V and 5 bases for J; bases not matched to a gene: 13. This CDR3 comprises 16 residues. Germline V gene data show CDR1 as MNHNS and CDR2 as SASEGT. The CDR3 loop reads CASYTGQGVYGYGYTF. The CDR3 coding sequence is TGTGCCAGCTACACGGGACAGGGGGTATATGGATATGGCTACACCTTC.